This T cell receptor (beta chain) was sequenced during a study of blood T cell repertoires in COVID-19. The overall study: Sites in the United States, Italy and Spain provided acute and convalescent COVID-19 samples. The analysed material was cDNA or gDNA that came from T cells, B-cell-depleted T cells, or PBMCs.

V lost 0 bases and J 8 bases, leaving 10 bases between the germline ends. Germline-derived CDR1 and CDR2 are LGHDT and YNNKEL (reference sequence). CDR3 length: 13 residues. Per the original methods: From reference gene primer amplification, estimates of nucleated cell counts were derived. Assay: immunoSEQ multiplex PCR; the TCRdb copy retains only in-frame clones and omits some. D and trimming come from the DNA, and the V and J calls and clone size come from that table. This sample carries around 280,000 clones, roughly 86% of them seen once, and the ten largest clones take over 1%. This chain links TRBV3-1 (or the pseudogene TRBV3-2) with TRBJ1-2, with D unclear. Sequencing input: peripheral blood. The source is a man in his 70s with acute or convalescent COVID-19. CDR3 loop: CASSQDWPPGYTF. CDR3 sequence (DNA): TGTGCCAGCAGCCAAGATTGGCCGCCGGGCTACACCTTC.